The 11 T cell receptor beta chains below were found in one sample sequenced in a study of T-cell reconstitution after alpha-beta-depleted transplantation in children. Unique molecular identifiers were used to barcode this TCRbeta library. One entry per CDR3 protein, called by TCRdb with MiXCR from the PCR reads. The sample carries just over 70,000 distinct CDR3 sequences, approximately 7.4% recorded once. Sequencing used PBMCs from the stem cell graft donor, obtained from the stem cell graft. Receptors originate from a human donor who donated a stem cell graft to a child with acute lymphoblastic leukemia.

The chain employs TRBV7-6 and TRBJ2-1; no firm D call. Germline values: CDR1 SGHVS, CDR2 FNYEAQ. Trimming shortened V by 0 bases and J by 2 bases, and 8 bases separated the two germline ends. The CDR3 loop spans 15 amino acids. The CDR3 loop is CASSLALGTYNEQFF. CDR3 nucleotides: TGTGCCAGCAGCTTAGCGCTGGGGACCTACAATGAGCAGTTCTTC. Drawing the rest from reference TRBV7-6 and TRBJ2-1, the complete variable domain is GAGVSQSPRYKVTKRGQDVALRCDPISGHVSLYWYRQALGQGPEFLTYFNYEAQQDKSGLPNDRFSAERPEGSISTLTIQRTEQRDSAMYRCASSLALGTYNEQFFGPGTRLTVL.

The chain combines TRBV7-9 with TRBJ1-1, with D possibly being TRBD1 (5 bases). Trimming stripped 5 bases from V and 4 bases from J, with 14 bases between. Germline CDR1 reads SEHNR; CDR2 reads FQNEAQ (reference sequence). The CDR3 contains 14 residues. The CDR3 is CASSLRQIVTEAFF. DNA for the CDR3: TGTGCCAGCAGCCTCAGACAGATCGTCACTGAAGCTTTCTTT.

The genes are TRBV28 and TRBJ2-5, with TRBD1 matching over 7 bases. Per germline, CDR1 MDHEN and CDR2 SYDVKM. The CDR3 sequence is 15 residues long. V was pared by 4 bases and J by 6 bases, with 11 bases of the junction left unmatched. CDR3 sequence (DNA): TGTGCCAGCAGTTCCGACTCCAGGACAGGCCAGACCCAGTACTTC. Translating it yields CASSSDSRTGQTQYF.

The rearrangement uses TRBV29-1 and TRBJ2-5; 7 bases agree with TRBD2. The germline V gene encodes CDR1 SQVTM and CDR2 ANQGSEA. This CDR3 is built from 15 residues. V was pared by 4 bases and J by 5 bases, with 13 bases of the junction left unmatched. CDR3 sequence (DNA): TGCAGCGTTGCCTCTGACCCTCTCGGGAGGGAGACCCAGTACTTC. Protein sequence: CSVASDPLGRETQYF.

This clonotype was observed at least ten times. This sequence joins TRBV7-2 and TRBJ1-5, with TRBD1 matching over 12 bases. Germline loops: CDR1 SGHTA, CDR2 FQGNSA. The CDR3 has 16 residues. V was clipped by 6 bases and J by 5 bases; unmatched bases: 8. The CDR3 DNA sequence: TGTGCCAGCAGTCAAGGGGGACAGGGGGCTTATCAGCCCCAGCATTTT. Translation gives CASSQGGQGAYQPQHF.

The rearrangement links TRBV2 to TRBJ1-4, with 7 bases lining up with TRBD1. V lost 3 bases to trimming and J lost 4 bases; unmatched junction nucleotides: 5. Germline V gene lookup returns CDR1 SNHLY and CDR2 FYNNEI. The CDR3 runs to 15 residues. CDR3 in amino acids: CASSDGQAHNEKLFF. The CDR3 DNA follows: TGTGCCAGCAGTGACGGACAGGCGCATAATGAAAAACTGTTTTTT.

This clonotype was detected many times. The chain combines TRBV10-2 with TRBJ1-2; TRBD1 aligns across 8 bases. J lost 8 bases, V lost 6 bases, and 8 bases had no gene match. The germline V gene has CDR1 WSHSY and CDR2 SAAADI. The CDR3 has 13 amino acids. The CDR3 is CASRPGQGGGYTF. The CDR3 DNA reads as TGCGCCAGCAGACCCGGACAGGGCGGGGGCTACACCTTC.

This clonotype was detected many times. This chain links TRBV9 with TRBJ1-4; no clear D gene. The CDR3 runs 12 residues. Germline CDR1 SGDLS, CDR2 YYNGEE. The ends were cut back, 4 bases at V and 7 bases at J, with 8 bases in the middle. The DNA of the CDR3 is TGTGCCAGCAGCCCCGGGAGTGAAAAACTGTTTTTT. It specifies CASSPGSEKLFF.

The chain links TRBV21-1 to TRBJ2-7; TRBD2 is taken as the D call from the table, unchecked against the DNA. TRBV21-1 is classified as a pseudogene. This CDR3 region has 14 residues. The chain's CDR3 is CASSPGPVSYEQYF. In DNA form, the CDR3 reads TGTGCCAGCAGCCCTGGGCCAGTGAGCTACGAGCAGTACTTC.

This clonotype was detected a few times. This rearrangement joins TRBV18 to TRBJ2-2, with D hard to call. CDR1 and CDR2 from the germline V gene are KGHSH and LQKENI. This CDR3 has 15 amino acids. V dropped 0 bases and J dropped 6 bases, with 11 bases sitting between them. CDR3 amino acids: CASSPPADRAGELFF. The CDR3 nucleotides are TGTGCCAGCTCACCACCCGCGGATAGGGCCGGGGAGCTGTTTTTT.

This clonotype appeared many times. Compared with germline, one end of the junction differs, possibly owing to a read error. V gene TRBV7-2 combines with J gene TRBJ2-5; TRBD2 is a possible D gene (5 bases). This CDR3 is built from 13 residues. In germline, CDR1 is SGHTA, CDR2 FQGNSA. CDR3 sequence reads: CASGFGAEETQYF. CDR3 sequence (DNA): TGTGCCAGCGGCTTCGGAGCGGAGGAGACCCAGTACTTC.